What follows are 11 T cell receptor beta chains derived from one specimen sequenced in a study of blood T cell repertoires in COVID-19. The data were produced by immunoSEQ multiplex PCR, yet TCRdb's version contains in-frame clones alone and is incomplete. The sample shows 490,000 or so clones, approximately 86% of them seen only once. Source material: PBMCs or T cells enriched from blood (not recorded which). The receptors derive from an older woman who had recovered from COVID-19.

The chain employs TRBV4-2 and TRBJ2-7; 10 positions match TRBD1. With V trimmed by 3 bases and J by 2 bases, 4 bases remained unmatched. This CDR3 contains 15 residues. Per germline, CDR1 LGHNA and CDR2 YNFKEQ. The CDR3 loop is CASSHGTGAPYEQYF. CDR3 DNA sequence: TGTGCCAGCAGCCATGGGACAGGGGCCCCCTACGAGCAGTACTTC.

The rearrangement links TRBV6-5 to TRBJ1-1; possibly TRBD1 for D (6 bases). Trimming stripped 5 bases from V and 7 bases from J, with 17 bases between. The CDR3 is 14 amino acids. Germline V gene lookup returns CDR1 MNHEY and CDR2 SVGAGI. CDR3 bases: TGTGCCAGCAGTCGAGTTCAGGGGTTGTTTGAAGCTTTCTTT. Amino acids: CASSRVQGLFEAFF.

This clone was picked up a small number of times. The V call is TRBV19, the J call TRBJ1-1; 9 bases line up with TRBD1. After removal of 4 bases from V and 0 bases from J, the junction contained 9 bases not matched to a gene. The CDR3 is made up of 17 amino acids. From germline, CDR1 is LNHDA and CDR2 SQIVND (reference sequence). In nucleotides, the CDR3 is TGTGCCAGTAGTACCCTCGGGACAGGGAGCATGAACACTGAAGCTTTCTTT. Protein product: CASSTLGTGSMNTEAFF.

The CDR3 region is CASSPTGTGATEAFF. For the CDR3, the DNA is TGTGCCAGCTCACCAACCGGGACAGGGGCCACTGAAGCTTTCTTT. The J gene is TRBJ1-1, the V gene TRBV18; 10 nucleotides agree with TRBD1. V lost 2 bases, J lost 4 bases, and 4 bases stayed unmatched. Germline V gives CDR1 KGHSH, CDR2 LQKENI. CDR3 length equals 15 residues.

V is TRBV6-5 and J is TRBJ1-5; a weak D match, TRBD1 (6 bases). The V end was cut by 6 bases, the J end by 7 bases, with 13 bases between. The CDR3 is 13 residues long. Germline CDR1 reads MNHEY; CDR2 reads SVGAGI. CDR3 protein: CASRGAEYQPQHF. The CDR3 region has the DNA TGTGCCAGCAGGGGGGCTGAGTACCAGCCCCAGCATTTT.

CDR3 sequence: CASSVAGGNTIYF. The CDR3, as DNA: TGTGCCAGCAGCGTAGCGGGTGGAAACACCATATATTTT. The J gene is TRBJ1-3, the V gene TRBV9; D unresolved. The CDR3 is 13 amino acids. Trimming took off 0 bases at V and 3 bases at J, with 4 bases between the two ends. The germline gives CDR1 SGDLS, CDR2 YYNGEE. The entire variable domain, with the rest obtained from reference TRBV9 and TRBJ1-3, is as follows: DSGVTQTPKHLITATGQRVTLRCSPRSGDLSVYWYQQSLDQGLQFLIQYYNGEERAKGNILERFSAQQFPDLHSELNLSSLELGDSALYFCASSVAGGNTIYFGEGSWLTVV.

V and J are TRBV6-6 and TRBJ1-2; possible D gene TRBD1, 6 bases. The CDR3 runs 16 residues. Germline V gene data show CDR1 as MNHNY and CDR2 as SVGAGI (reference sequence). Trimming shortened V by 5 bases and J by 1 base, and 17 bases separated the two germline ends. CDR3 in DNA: TGTGCCAGCAGTAACCCAGGGGAGATTATTAACTATGGCTACACCTTC. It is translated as CASSNPGEIINYGYTF.

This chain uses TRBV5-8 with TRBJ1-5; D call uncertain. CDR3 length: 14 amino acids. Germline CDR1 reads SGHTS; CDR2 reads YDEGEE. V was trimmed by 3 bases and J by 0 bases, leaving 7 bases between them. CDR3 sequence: CASSWALSNQPQHF. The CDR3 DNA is TGTGCCAGCAGCTGGGCCCTTAGCAATCAGCCCCAGCATTTT.

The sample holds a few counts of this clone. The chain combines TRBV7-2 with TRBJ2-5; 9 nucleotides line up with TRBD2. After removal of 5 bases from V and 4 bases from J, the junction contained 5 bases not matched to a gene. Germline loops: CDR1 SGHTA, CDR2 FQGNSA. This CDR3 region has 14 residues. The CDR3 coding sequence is TGTGCCAGCAGCCGGAAGCGGGGGGCAGAGACCCAGTACTTC. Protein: CASSRKRGAETQYF.

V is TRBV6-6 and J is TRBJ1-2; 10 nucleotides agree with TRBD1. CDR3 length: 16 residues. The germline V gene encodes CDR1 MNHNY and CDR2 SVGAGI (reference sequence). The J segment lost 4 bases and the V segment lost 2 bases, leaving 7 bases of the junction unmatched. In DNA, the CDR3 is TGTGCCAGCAGTTACCGGGGACAGGGGAGGCTCTATGGCTACACCTTC. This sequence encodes CASSYRGQGRLYGYTF.

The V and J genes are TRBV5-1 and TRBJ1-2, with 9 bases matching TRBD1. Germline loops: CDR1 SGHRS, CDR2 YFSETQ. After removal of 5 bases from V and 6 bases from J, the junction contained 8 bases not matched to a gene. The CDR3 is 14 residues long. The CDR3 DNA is TGCGCCAGCAGAGCAGGACAGGGGCCACATGGCTACACCTTC. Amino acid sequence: CASRAGQGPHGYTF.